Listed below are T cell receptor beta chains from one sample, sequenced in a study of T cell responses to AZD1222 COVID-19 vaccine. Only in-frame clones appear in the TCRdb table, and some are missing; sequencing was by immunoSEQ multiplex PCR. The sample has about 140,000 clones; around nine tenths are singletons. The sample was peripheral blood, taken on day 0 of AZD1222 vaccination. These receptors came from an adult in good health. Both conserved end residues are part of each CDR3. Each record gives: V gene, D gene, CDR3 protein. D genes are given only for firm matches.

TRBV9	NA	CASSVGGASKNIQYF
TRBV2	NA	CASTYEGRGLFF
TRBV5-6	NA	CASSLTGVHLGELFF
TRBV5-1	NA	CASSLGKGTEAFF
TRBV19	NA	CASKGGAGPWEKLFF
TRBV19	NA	CASSYQGRSLSYEQYF
TRBV2	TRBD1	CATSWDRDRLGTEAFF
TRBV27	NA	CASSSLLSTYF
TRBV27	TRBD2	CASRASGVGEQFF
TRBV27	TRBD2	CASSHPTLAERPYEQYF
TRBV6-5	NA	CASSRTANYGYTF
TRBV7-9	TRBD1	CASSFPGTGISEQFF
TRBV6-6	NA	CASARLGLDTQYF
TRBV30	NA	CAWSIKMGFSAYEQYF
TRBV2	NA	CASKRAYGYTF
TRBV19	NA	CASYGGDTGELFF
TRBV11-3	NA	CASSLPVGGVYEQYF
TRBV28	NA	CASSSGSSYNEQFF
TRBV9	TRBD1	CASSVGGRGSDGYTF
TRBV11-3	TRBD2	CASSAGLAGNEQYF
TRBV6-6	NA	CASSSLYKATNEKLFF
TRBV20-1	NA	CSAQDSGQFF
TRBV6-1	TRBD1	CASSPRQGGTGELFF
TRBV5-4	NA	CASRAAGIMGDTQYF
TRBV5-1	TRBD1	CASGTEMNTEAFF
TRBV3-1/TRBV3-2	TRBD2	CASSQETSSLYNEQFF
TRBV4-3	NA	CASSQVLFYEQYF
TRBV7-2	NA	CASSLGQKNQPQHF
TRBV11-3	NA	CASSLGAGKADTQYF
TRBV27	NA	CASNRGVGTEAFF
TRBV28	NA	CASSPPGRLYYGYTF
TRBV9	TRBD2	CASSVGSLAEGNTQYF
TRBV4-1	NA	CASSPDRGIGKNIQYF
TRBV7-7	NA	CASSPRGFGEQYF
TRBV7-6	NA	CASSLVGSADGLYEQYF
TRBV6-2/TRBV6-3	NA	CASSWFRDYEQYF
TRBV5-1	TRBD1	CASSPGQGEAGYTF
TRBV5-6	TRBD1	CASSPDRAGAFF
TRBV28	NA	CASSFGGFGAFF
TRBV7-8	NA	CASSLASVNTEAFF
TRBV27	NA	CASSLSTQNTGELFF
TRBV9	NA	CASSVAGGQTEAFF
TRBV7-2	NA	CASSLTTGPPIGEQYF
TRBV5-8	NA	CASSYRSQGSDTQYF
TRBV6-2/TRBV6-3	TRBD2	CASSSSSGGPAQQYF
TRBV5-4	TRBD2	CASSFFLGEGIGELFF
TRBV5-1	TRBD2	CASSPLRTSGAYEQYF
TRBV27	NA	CASSGVFGQFF
TRBV18	TRBD2	CASSRKRTSSYNEQFF
TRBV7-3	TRBD1	CASSASTGLGETQYF
TRBV12-5	TRBD1	CASGRDRDQPQHF
TRBV5-5	TRBD1	CASSRAGTGFTDTQYF
TRBV7-9	TRBD1	CASSEGQGPWYGYTF